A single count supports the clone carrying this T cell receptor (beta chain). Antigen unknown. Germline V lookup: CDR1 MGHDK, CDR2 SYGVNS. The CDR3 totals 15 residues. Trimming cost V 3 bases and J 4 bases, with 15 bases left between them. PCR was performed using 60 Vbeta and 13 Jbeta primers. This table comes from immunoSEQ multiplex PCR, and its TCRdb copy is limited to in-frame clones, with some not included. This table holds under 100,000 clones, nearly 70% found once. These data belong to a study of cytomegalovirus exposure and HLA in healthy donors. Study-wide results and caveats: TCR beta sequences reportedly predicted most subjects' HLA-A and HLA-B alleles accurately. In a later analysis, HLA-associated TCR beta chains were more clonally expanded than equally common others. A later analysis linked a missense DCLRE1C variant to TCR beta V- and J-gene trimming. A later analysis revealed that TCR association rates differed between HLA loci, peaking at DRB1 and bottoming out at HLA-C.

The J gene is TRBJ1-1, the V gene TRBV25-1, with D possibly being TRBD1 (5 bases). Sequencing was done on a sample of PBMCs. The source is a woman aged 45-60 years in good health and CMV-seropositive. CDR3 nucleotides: TGTGCCAGCAGTGATTTTGGGGCTGGATCCACTGAAGCTTTCTTT. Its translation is CASSDFGAGSTEAFF. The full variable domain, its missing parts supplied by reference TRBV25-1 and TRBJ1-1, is EADIYQTPRYLVIGTGKKITLECSQTMGHDKMYWYQQDPGMELHLIHYSYGVNSTEKGDLSSESTVSRIRTEHFPLTLESARPSHTSQYLCASSDFGAGSTEAFFGQGTRLTVV.